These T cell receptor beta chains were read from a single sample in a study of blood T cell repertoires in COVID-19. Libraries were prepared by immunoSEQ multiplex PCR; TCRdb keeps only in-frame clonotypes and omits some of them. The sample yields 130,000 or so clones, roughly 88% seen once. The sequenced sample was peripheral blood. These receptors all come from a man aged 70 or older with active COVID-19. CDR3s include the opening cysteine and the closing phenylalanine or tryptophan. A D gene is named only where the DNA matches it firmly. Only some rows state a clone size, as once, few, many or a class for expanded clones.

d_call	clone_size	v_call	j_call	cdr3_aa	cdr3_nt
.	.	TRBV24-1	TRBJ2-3	CATSEAGGTDTQYF	TGTGCCACCAGTGAGGCAGGGGGCACAGATACGCAGTATTTT
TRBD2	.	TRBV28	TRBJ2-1	CASTPPRGGNNEQFF	TGTGCCAGCACCCCCCCTCGGGGGGGGAACAATGAGCAGTTCTTC
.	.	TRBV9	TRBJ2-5	CASSPRPRETQYF	TGTGCCAGCAGCCCACGGCCTAGGGAGACCCAGTACTTC
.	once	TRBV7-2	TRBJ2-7	CASSSSVISSYEQYF	TGTGCCAGCAGTTCTAGCGTGATTAGCTCCTACGAGCAGTACTTC
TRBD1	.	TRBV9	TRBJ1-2	CASRTTGDNYGYTF	TGTGCCAGCAGAACGACAGGGGACAACTATGGCTACACCTTC
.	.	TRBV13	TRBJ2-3	CASSNPTGSASPTDTQYF	TGTGCCAGCAGCAACCCCACAGGGAGCGCCAGCCCCACAGATACGCAGTATTTT
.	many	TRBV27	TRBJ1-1	CASSSQTPDGSGTEAFF	TGTGCCAGCAGTTCTCAAACCCCTGACGGTTCGGGCACTGAAGCTTTCTTT
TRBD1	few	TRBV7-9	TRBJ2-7	CASSWETGGGEQYF	TGTGCCAGCAGCTGGGAGACAGGGGGCGGTGAGCAGTACTTC
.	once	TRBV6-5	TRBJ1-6	CASRETGRNSPLHF	TGTGCCAGCAGAGAGACAGGCCGTAATTCACCCCTCCACTTT
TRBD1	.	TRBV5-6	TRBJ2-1	CASSLGDRGTNEQFF	TGTGCCAGCAGCTTGGGGGACAGGGGAACGAATGAGCAGTTCTTC